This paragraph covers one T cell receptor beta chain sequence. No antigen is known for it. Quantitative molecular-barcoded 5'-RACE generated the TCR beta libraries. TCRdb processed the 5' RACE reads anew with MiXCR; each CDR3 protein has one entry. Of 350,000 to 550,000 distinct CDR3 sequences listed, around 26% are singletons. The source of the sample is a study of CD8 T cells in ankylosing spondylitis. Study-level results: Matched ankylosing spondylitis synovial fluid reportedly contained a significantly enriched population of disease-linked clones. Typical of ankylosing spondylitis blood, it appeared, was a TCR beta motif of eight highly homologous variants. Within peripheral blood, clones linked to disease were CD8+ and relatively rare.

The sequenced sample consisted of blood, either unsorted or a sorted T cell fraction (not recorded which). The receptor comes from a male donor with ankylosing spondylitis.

The CDR3 protein is CASSQATIGYTF. In DNA, the CDR3 is TGTGCCAGCAGCCAAGCGACAATTGGCTACACCTTC. The chain recombines TRBV3-1 with TRBJ1-2; no reliable D call. Germline V gene data show CDR1 as LGHDT and CDR2 as YNNKEL (reference sequence). CDR3 length equals 12 residues. The V gene lost 1 base and the J gene lost 7 bases, with 7 bases spanning the gap.